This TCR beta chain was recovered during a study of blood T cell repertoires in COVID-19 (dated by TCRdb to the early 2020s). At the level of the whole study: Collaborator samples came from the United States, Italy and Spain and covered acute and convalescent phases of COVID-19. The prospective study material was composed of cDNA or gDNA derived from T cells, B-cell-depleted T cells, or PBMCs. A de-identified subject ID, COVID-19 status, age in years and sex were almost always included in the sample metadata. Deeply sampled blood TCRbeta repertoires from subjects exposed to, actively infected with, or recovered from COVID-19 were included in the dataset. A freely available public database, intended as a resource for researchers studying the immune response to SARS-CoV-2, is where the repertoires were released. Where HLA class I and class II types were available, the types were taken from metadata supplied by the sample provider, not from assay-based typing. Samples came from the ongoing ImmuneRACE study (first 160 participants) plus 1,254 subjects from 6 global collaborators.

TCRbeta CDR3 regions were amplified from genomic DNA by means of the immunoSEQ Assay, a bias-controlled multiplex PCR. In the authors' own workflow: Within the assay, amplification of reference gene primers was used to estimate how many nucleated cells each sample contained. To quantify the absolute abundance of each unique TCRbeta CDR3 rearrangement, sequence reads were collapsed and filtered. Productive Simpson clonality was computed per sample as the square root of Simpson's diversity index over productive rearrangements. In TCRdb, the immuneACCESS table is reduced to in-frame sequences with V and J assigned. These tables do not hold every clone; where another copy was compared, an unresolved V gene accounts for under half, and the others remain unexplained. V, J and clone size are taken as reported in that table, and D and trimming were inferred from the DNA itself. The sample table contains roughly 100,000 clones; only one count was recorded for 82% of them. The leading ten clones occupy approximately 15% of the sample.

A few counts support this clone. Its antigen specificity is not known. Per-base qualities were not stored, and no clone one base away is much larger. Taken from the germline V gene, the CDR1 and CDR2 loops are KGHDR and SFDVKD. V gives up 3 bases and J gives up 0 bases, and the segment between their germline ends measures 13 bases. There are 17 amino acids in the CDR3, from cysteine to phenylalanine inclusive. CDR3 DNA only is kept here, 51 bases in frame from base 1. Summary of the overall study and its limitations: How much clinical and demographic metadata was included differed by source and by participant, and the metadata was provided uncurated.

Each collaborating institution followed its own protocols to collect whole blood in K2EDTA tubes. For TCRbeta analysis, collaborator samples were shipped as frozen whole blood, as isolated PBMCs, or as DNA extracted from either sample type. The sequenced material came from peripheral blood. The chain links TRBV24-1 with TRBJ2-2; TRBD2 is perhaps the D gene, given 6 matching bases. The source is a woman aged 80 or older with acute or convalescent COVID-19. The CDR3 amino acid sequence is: CATSDGRGRTNTGELFF. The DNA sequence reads TGTGCCACCAGTGATGGGCGGGGCAGAACGAACACCGGGGAGCTGTTTTTT.